This T cell receptor (beta chain) was captured by sequencing in a study of blood T cell repertoires in COVID-19. Original data processing: Estimates of nucleated cell counts were drawn from the amplification of reference gene primers. Sequenced by immunoSEQ multiplex PCR; TCRdb stores in-frame clones only, minus some. V and J calls plus clone size are reproduced from that table; the DNA served to infer D and trimming. The repertoire holds approximately 270,000 clones, with roughly nine tenths as singletons. Trimming removed 4 bases from V and 1 base from J, with 16 bases in between. Per germline, CDR1 SGHNT and CDR2 YYREEE (reference sequence). The CDR3 runs to 16 residues.

The genes are TRBV5-4 and TRBJ2-3, with a weak D call TRBD1 (5 bases). Material for sequencing was peripheral blood. This clonotype was obtained from a man aged 40-55 years with active or convalescent COVID-19. The CDR3 region has the DNA TGTGCCAGCAGCCGGGCGGCCAGGGCAGGCACAGATACGCAGTATTTT. Translated: CASSRAARAGTDTQYF.